These 7 T cell receptor beta chains were sequenced from one sample in a study of shared clonotypes between healthy human individuals. Libraries were prepared by immunoSEQ multiplex PCR; TCRdb keeps only in-frame clonotypes and omits some of them. The data hold approximately 1,000,000 clones, with approximately 78% observed a single time. Sequences were obtained from memory CD4+ T cells from PBMCs. Subset of the sample: CD45RA-negative fraction. Receptor source: a young man in good health. Some clones in this sample may be carry-over from other donors' samples.

This clone has more than one count but fewer than ten. The rearrangement links TRBV5-1 to TRBJ2-5, with D tentatively TRBD1 (6 bases). CDR3 length equals 14 residues. The germline V gene encodes CDR1 SGHRS and CDR2 YFSETQ. Trimming left V 0 bases short and J 3 bases short, with 9 bases between. The DNA of the CDR3 is TGCGCCAGCAGCTTGGCAGGGGCCGAAGAGACCCAGTACTTC. Translating gives CASSLAGAEETQYF.

The gene calls are TRBV7-2 and TRBJ2-7, with D possibly matching TRBD1 (6 bases). CDR1 and CDR2 from the germline V gene are SGHTA and FQGNSA. CDR3 size: 16 residues. V was shortened by 2 bases and J by 2 bases, with 16 bases between the two germline ends. In DNA form, the CDR3 reads TGTGCCAGCAGCTTACAAGGACAGAGCACTACCTACGAGCAGTACTTC. Its translation is CASSLQGQSTTYEQYF. Based on the CDR3 plus reference TRBV7-2 and TRBJ2-7, the full variable domain is GAGVSQSPSNKVTEKGKDVELRCDPISGHTALYWYRQSLGQGLEFLIYFQGNSAPDKSGLPSDRFSAERTGGSVSTLTIQRTQQEDSAVYLCASSLQGQSTTYEQYFGPGTRLTVT.

This clone was counted only a few times. The chain couples TRBV6-1 to TRBJ2-1; maybe TRBD2 (6 bases). Between the trimmed V and J ends, which lost 4 bases and 4 bases, there was a span of 20 bases. The germline V gene has CDR1 MNHNS and CDR2 SASEGT. The CDR3 totals 17 residues. DNA for the CDR3: TGTGCCAGCAGTGTCATGAGCGGGCCCCGATCTTACAATGAGCAGTTCTTC. This codes for CASSVMSGPRSYNEQFF.

V usage is TRBV2 and J usage is TRBJ2-1, with 9 bases lining up with TRBD2. CDR3 length: 15 amino acids. V shed 7 bases and J 4 bases; nucleotides not matched to a gene: 8. The germline V gene encodes CDR1 SNHLY and CDR2 FYNNEI. CDR3 protein: CASNTGLALYNEQFF. The CDR3 DNA follows: TGTGCCAGCAATACCGGACTAGCGCTTTACAATGAGCAGTTCTTC.

The CDR3 loop reads CARSWGYF. In DNA, the CDR3 is TGTGCCAGAAGCTGGGGTTACTTC. The chain joins TRBV5-3 to TRBJ2-7; D is unclear. TRBV5-3 is an ORF, with its function uncertain. This CDR3 contains 8 residues. V was clipped by 3 bases and J by 13 bases, with 5 bases between them.

The chain carries TRBV5-1 and TRBJ2-1, with 10 bases lining up with TRBD2. CDR3 size: 15 residues. V lost 4 bases, J lost 5 bases, and 6 bases stayed unmatched. CDR1 and CDR2 from the germline V gene are SGHRS and YFSETQ. Here the CDR3 DNA reads TGCGCCAGCAGCCGATCTAGCGGGGGAAACAATGAGCAGTTCTTC. This translates into CASSRSSGGNNEQFF.

This chain connects TRBV7-9 to TRBJ2-7; D perhaps matches TRBD1 (6 bases). The CDR3 loop spans 15 amino acids. V was pared by 5 bases and J by 1 base, with 15 bases between. Per germline, CDR1 SEHNR and CDR2 FQNEAQ (reference sequence). The DNA for the CDR3 is TGTGCCAGCAGCCTATACGAAACAGGGTCCTACGAGCAGTACTTC. Encoded protein: CASSLYETGSYEQYF.